This T cell receptor (beta chain) is from a study of identical twins. The sample holds many counts of this clonotype. TCRdb reanalysed the 5' RACE reads using MiXCR and keeps one entry per CDR3 protein. The data contain around 100,000 distinct CDR3 sequences, under 7% of them singletons. The CDR3 runs to 14 residues. Looked up from germline, CDR1 is SQVTM and CDR2 is ANQGSEA. The junction had 9 bases not matched to a gene; V was cut back by 5 bases and J by 5 bases. The sequenced sample was memory T cells sorted from blood. The clonotype was recovered from a woman in her forties or fifties in good health. The chain links TRBV29-1 to TRBJ2-1, with 7 bases that match TRBD2. This CDR3 reads CSVKGGSFHNEQFF. The DNA of the CDR3 is TGCAGCGTTAAGGGCGGGAGCTTCCACAATGAGCAGTTCTTC.